This T cell receptor (beta chain) originates from a study of tumor-infiltrating lymphocytes in primary liver carcinoma. The study co-extracted DNA and RNA from around 20-30 mg of unsorted bulk tissue. This CDR3 is built from 17 residues. Germline CDR1 and CDR2: MDHEN and SYDVKM. A constant-region primer primed TCR beta cDNA synthesis from around 500 ng of total RNA. Slightly modified ARM-PCR with three nested multiplex PCR rounds yielded TCR beta libraries. Each of the first two PCR rounds ran approximately 11 cycles with TRBV1-TRBV30 forward and C-beta reverse primers. MiXCR, applied by TCRdb to the multiplex PCR reads, yields one record per CDR3 protein. The repertoire holds some 120,000 distinct CDR3 sequences, with around 60% as singletons. Details on this clonotype: Germline is not matched at one junction end, which may reflect a read error.

The clonotype originates from a woman between 55 and 75 years old with primary liver carcinoma and hepatitis B virus infection. The chain carries TRBV28 and TRBJ2-7; possibly TRBD1 or TRBD2 for D (5 bases each). The sequenced material came from liver tumor tissue from sampling region 3. Subset: tumor region T3, left-lateral pole. CDR3 coding DNA: TGTGCCAGCAGTATGTCCGGGACGGGTTCCCATTCCTACGATCAGTACTTC. Protein sequence: CASSMSGTGSHSYDQYF.